Listed below are T cell receptor beta chains from one sample, sequenced in a study of T-cell reconstitution after alpha-beta-depleted transplantation in children. Using its own MiXCR run on the PCR reads, TCRdb lists one record per CDR3 protein. The data show about 400,000 distinct CDR3 sequences, with 15% to 20% seen just once and roughly 27% held by the top ten. Here the sequenced sample was PBMCs, mostly from graft donor cells, taken 360 days after TCRalphabeta/CD19-depleted stem cell transplant. Receptors were obtained from a boy in the first two years of life who had a stem cell transplant for Wiskott-Aldrich syndrome, so the T cells may come from the graft donor. The CDR3 runs from the conserved cysteine through the conserved F or W. D genes are given only for firm matches. Clone size appears in some rows only: once, few, many, or a class for an expanded clone.

J | D | size | V | DNA | CDR3
TRBJ2-4 | TRBD1 | many | TRBV12-3/TRBV12-4 | TGTGCCAGCAGTTTAGTTCTACAGGGGAACATTCAGTACTTC | CASSLVLQGNIQYF
TRBJ2-3 | TRBD2 | - | TRBV11-1 | TGTGCCAGCAGCCATGGGACATCGGGACTAGCGGGTACAAGCACAGATACGCAGTATTTT | CASSHGTSGLAGTSTDTQYF
TRBJ2-1 | TRBD2 | many | TRBV5-1 | TGCGCCAGCAGCCGGACTAGCGGACCTTACAATGAGCAGTTCTTC | CASSRTSGPYNEQFF
TRBJ2-1 | - | few | TRBV9 | TGTGCCAGCAGCTTGCGACAGGACAATGAGCAGTTCTTC | CASSLRQDNEQFF
TRBJ2-5 | TRBD2 | few | TRBV5-1 | TGCGCCAGCAGCCCGGGACTAGCGGGCGTGAAGACCCAGTACTTC | CASSPGLAGVKTQYF
TRBJ1-2 | - | few | TRBV5-1 | TGCGCCAGCAGCTTGGGAGGGCTTGGTGGCTACACCTTC | CASSLGGLGGYTF
TRBJ2-7 | TRBD2 | - | TRBV20-1 | TGCAGTGCCCTCCGCCTAGCGGACTCCTACGAGCAGTACTTC | CSALRLADSYEQYF
TRBJ2-1 | TRBD2 | - | TRBV29-1 | TGCAGCGCAACCCGGGCTAGCGGGCCTTACAATGAGCAGTTCTTC | CSATRASGPYNEQFF
TRBJ2-1 | TRBD2 | few | TRBV12-3/TRBV12-4 | TGTGCCAGCACCCGGACTAGCTCCTACAATGAGCAGTTCTTC | CASTRTSSYNEQFF
TRBJ2-7 | TRBD2 | few | TRBV6-5 | TGTGCCAGCAGTTACTCGCGGAAACTAGCGTCTAATTCCTACGAGCAGTACTTC | CASSYSRKLASNSYEQYF
TRBJ2-5 | - | many | TRBV20-1 | TGCAGTGCTCCAGGACGGGATTTAGAGACCCAGTACTTC | CSAPGRDLETQYF
TRBJ2-5 | - | few | TRBV20-1 | TGCAGTGCTAGAGATTTACTGGACAGAGGGGAGACCCAGTACTTC | CSARDLLDRGETQYF
TRBJ1-2 | - | - | TRBV12-3/TRBV12-4 | TGTGCCAGCAGCCCGAGCAGCCGGTTTGGCTACACCTTC | CASSPSSRFGYTF
TRBJ1-4 | - | - | TRBV5-1 | TGCGCCAGCAGCGCCGGGGAAAAACTGTTTTTT | CASSAGEKLFF
TRBJ1-2 | TRBD1 | - | TRBV6-5 | TGTGCCAGCGGAGGGACAGGGTATAGGGACGGCTATGGCTACACCTTC | CASGGTGYRDGYGYTF
TRBJ2-5 | - | - | TRBV24-1 | TGTGCCACCAGTGACGGGGGGCTGCGAGAGACCCAGTACTTC | CATSDGGLRETQYF
TRBJ2-5 | TRBD2 | few | TRBV12-3/TRBV12-4 | TGTGCCAGCAGTACACCGGGACTAGGAGGGAGAGAGACCCAGTACTTC | CASSTPGLGGRETQYF
TRBJ1-1 | - | - | TRBV29-1 | TGCAGCGTTGTGTTTCGGGGGAGCACTGAAGCTTTCTTT | CSVVFRGSTEAFF
TRBJ2-7 | - | - | TRBV7-2 | TGTGCCAGCAGCTTAGATGGAATAAGAGACTACGAGCAGTACTTC | CASSLDGIRDYEQYF
TRBJ2-6 | - | many | TRBV20-1 | TGCAGTGCTAGGGCCGGCTACTCTGGGGCCAACGTCCTGACTTTC | CSARAGYSGANVLTF
TRBJ2-3 | TRBD1 | few | TRBV2 | TGTGCCAGCAGTGAGGGGACAGGGAGGAATACGCAGTATTTT | CASSEGTGRNTQYF
TRBJ1-4 | - | few | TRBV7-2 | TGTGCCAGCAGCTCAGGGTCAAAAGGGGAAAAACTGTTTTTT | CASSSGSKGEKLFF
TRBJ2-1 | - | many | TRBV9 | TGTGCCAGCAGCGTAGGACTACACAATGAGCAGTTCTTC | CASSVGLHNEQFF
TRBJ2-5 | - | - | TRBV12-3/TRBV12-4 | TGTGCCAGCAGTCTCGCACGGCCAGAGACCCAGTACTTC | CASSLARPETQYF
TRBJ2-7 | TRBD2 | - | TRBV12-3/TRBV12-4 | TGTGCCAGCAGTTTTGCGGGAGGAGGGTACGAGCAGTACTTC | CASSFAGGGYEQYF
TRBJ2-7 | - | few | TRBV11-2 | TGTGCCAGCAGCTTAGATCTTCGTGGCGAGCAGTACTTC | CASSLDLRGEQYF
TRBJ2-6 | - | - | TRBV5-1 | TGCGCCAGCAGCTTCCGGACTGGGGCCAACGTCCTGACTTTC | CASSFRTGANVLTF
TRBJ1-2 | - | few | TRBV20-1 | TGCAGTGCTAACGGGGGCAACTATGGCTACACCTTC | CSANGGNYGYTF